The 7 T cell receptor beta chains below were found in one sample sequenced in a study of T cells in Graves' hyperthyroidism and ophthalmopathy. The source material, RNA transcripts, was used to amplify TCR beta CDR3 regions. HTBI primers were used for first-round RT-PCR of the TCR CDR3. TCRdb itself ran the multiplex PCR reads through MiXCR, one entry per CDR3 protein. The table shows about 290,000 distinct CDR3 sequences, with about an eighth occurring only once. Sequencing input: blood. Receptor source: a woman aged 25 to 39 with Graves' hyperthyroidism that later progressed to Graves' ophthalmopathy.

The rearrangement links TRBV20-1 to TRBJ2-7, with D perhaps matching TRBD1 (5 bases). V lost 4 bases and J 6 bases, leaving 16 bases between the germline ends. The germline gives CDR1 DFQATT, CDR2 SNEGSKA (reference sequence). This CDR3 spans 13 amino acids. Written as DNA, the CDR3 is TGCAGTGCTACGACGGTTGGGGCACTCGAGCAGTACTTC. The encoded protein is CSATTVGALEQYF.

This clonotype was found many times. The chain combines TRBV12-3 or TRBV12-4 with TRBJ1-5; the D is unclear. The CDR3 consists of 12 residues. V lost 6 bases and J 5 bases, leaving 8 bases between the germline ends. The DNA of the CDR3 is TGTGCCAGCAGCCCCGATGATCAGCCCCAGCATTTT. It is translated as CASSPDDQPQHF.

This clonotype has only a few counts. The chain links TRBV4-1 to TRBJ2-6, with 11 bases aligning to TRBD2. CDR1 and CDR2 (germline): MGHRA, YSYEKL. The V and J ends lost 4 bases and 1 base, in that order; junction bases with no gene match: 6. There are 18 residues in the CDR3. CDR3 in amino acids: CASSPGLAARSGANVLTF. The CDR3, as DNA: TGCGCCAGCAGCCCGGGACTAGCGGCTAGATCTGGGGCCAACGTCCTGACTTTC.

This clonotype came up many times. The rearrangement joins TRBV3-1 to TRBJ2-1; D is unclear. Per germline, CDR1 LGHDT and CDR2 YNNKEL (reference sequence). The CDR3 has 14 residues. V gave up 0 bases and J gave up 3 bases, with 6 bases separating them. The CDR3, as DNA: TGTGCCAGCAGCCAAGATGATGTCTACAATGAGCAGTTCTTC. Translating gives CASSQDDVYNEQFF.

This clonotype was seen ten or more times. V is TRBV28 and J is TRBJ2-2; 10 nucleotides match TRBD2. J gave up 6 bases and V 8 bases, and 6 bases lay outside the gene matches. Looked up from germline, CDR1 is MDHEN and CDR2 is SYDVKM. The CDR3 runs 14 residues. CDR3 coding DNA: TGTGCCAGCTCCTTGGGACTAGCGTCCGGGGAGCTGTTTTTT. Its protein product is CASSLGLASGELFF.

This clonotype was observed many times. The chain uses TRBV7-2 and TRBJ2-3, with 14 nucleotides matching TRBD2. J gave up 2 bases and V 5 bases, and 3 bases lay outside the gene matches. The CDR3 spans 16 residues. From germline, CDR1 is SGHTA and CDR2 FQGNSA. In DNA form, the CDR3 reads TGTGCCAGCAGCCGGACTAGCGGGAGGTTCACAGATACGCAGTATTTT. This gives the protein CASSRTSGRFTDTQYF.

This clonotype came up once. The V and J genes are TRBV7-2 and TRBJ1-1, with D possibly TRBD1 on 5 matching bases. CDR3 length equals 15 residues. Germline V gene data show CDR1 as SGHTA and CDR2 as FQGNSA. Trimming cost V 8 bases and J 4 bases, with 20 bases left between them. The CDR3 loop reads CASGRAIGGGTEAFF. DNA for the CDR3: TGTGCCAGCGGCAGGGCCATCGGGGGTGGCACTGAAGCTTTCTTT. Complete variable domain (other parts from reference TRBV7-2 and TRBJ1-1): GAGVSQSPSNKVTEKGKDVELRCDPISGHTALYWYRQSLGQGLEFLIYFQGNSAPDKSGLPSDRFSAERTGGSVSTLTIQRTQQEDSAVYLCASGRAIGGGTEAFFGQGTRLTVV.